This T cell receptor (beta chain) was sequenced during a study of response to subunit inactivated influenza vaccine. Whole-study findings and limits: Few new T cells, the authors suggested, are recruited by each seasonal influenza vaccination.

The germline gives CDR1 MNHEY, CDR2 SMNVEV (reference sequence). This CDR3 has 15 amino acids. J gave up 7 bases and V 5 bases, and 12 bases lay outside the gene matches. As for this clonotype: As yet, its antigen is unknown.

One entry per CDR3 protein, called by TCRdb with MiXCR from the RT-PCR reads. The sample includes about 780,000 distinct CDR3 sequences, 15% to 20% of them seen just once. The chain employs TRBV27 and TRBJ2-7; 9 bases align to TRBD1. The sample in question was PBMCs from blood, obtained roughly 5 days after vaccination. The TCR originated in a man aged 45-60 years who received an inactivated influenza vaccine. The CDR3 DNA reads TGTGCCAGCAGTGCCCTCCGGGACAGGGCAGGTGAGCAGTACTTC. Translation gives CASSALRDRAGEQYF.